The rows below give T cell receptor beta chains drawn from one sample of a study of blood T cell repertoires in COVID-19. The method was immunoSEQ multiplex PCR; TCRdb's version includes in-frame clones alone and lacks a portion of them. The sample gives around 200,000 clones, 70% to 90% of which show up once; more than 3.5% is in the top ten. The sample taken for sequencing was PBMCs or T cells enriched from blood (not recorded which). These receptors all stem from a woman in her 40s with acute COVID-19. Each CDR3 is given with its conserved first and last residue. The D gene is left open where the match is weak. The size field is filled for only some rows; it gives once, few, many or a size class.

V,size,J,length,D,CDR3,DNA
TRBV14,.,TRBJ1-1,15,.,CASSPNRIRGTEAFF,TGTGCCAGCAGTCCCAACCGAATCCGGGGCACTGAAGCTTTCTTT
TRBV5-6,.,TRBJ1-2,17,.,CASSPEGDDPFGYGYTF,TGTGCCAGCAGCCCCGAGGGCGACGACCCTTTCGGATATGGCTACACCTTC
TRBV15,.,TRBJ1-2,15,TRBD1,CATSRGRDREVGYTF,TGTGCCACCAGCAGAGGGCGGGACAGGGAAGTTGGCTACACCTTC
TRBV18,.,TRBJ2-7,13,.,CASSPPDSYEQYF,TGTGCCAGCTCACCACCGGACAGCTACGAGCAGTACTTC
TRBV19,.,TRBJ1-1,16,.,CASSMTGQIGGTEAFF,TGTGCCAGTAGTATGACCGGACAGATAGGCGGCACTGAAGCTTTCTTT
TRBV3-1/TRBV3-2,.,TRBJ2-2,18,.,CASSQVVVLQGWTGELFF,TGTGCCAGCAGCCAAGTAGTAGTATTGCAGGGTTGGACCGGGGAGCTGTTTTTT
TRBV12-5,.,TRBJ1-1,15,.,CASGRLRNMNTEAFF,TGTGCTAGTGGTCGCCTCAGAAACATGAACACTGAAGCTTTCTTT
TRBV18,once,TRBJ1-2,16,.,CASSPPSVGGGYGYTF,TGTGCCAGCTCACCACCCTCGGTGGGGGGGGGTTATGGCTACACCTTC
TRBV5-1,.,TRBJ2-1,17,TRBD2,CASSLWTSGGLDNEQFF,TGCGCCAGCAGCCTCTGGACTAGCGGGGGCCTTGACAATGAGCAGTTCTTC
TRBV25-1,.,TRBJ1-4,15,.,CASSGIGGSNEKLFF,TGTGCCAGCAGTGGAATCGGAGGCTCTAATGAAAAACTGTTTTTT
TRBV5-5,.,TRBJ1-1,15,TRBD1,CASSFNRGPNTEAFF,TGTGCCAGCAGCTTTAACAGGGGGCCGAACACTGAAGCTTTCTTT
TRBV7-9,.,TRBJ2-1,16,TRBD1,CASSRRTGVKINEQFF,TGTGCCAGCAGCAGACGGACAGGGGTGAAAATCAATGAGCAGTTCTTC
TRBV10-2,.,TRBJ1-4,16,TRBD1,CASSAPDRGPNEKLFF,TGCGCCAGCAGTGCACCCGACAGGGGACCTAATGAAAAACTGTTTTTT
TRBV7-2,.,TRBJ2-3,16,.,CASSYWTGSGADTQYF,TGTGCCAGCAGCTATTGGACTGGCTCAGGGGCAGATACGCAGTATTTT
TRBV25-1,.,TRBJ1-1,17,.,CASSYDERGSMNTEAFF,TGTGCCAGCAGTTATGATGAGCGGGGTTCGATGAACACTGAAGCTTTCTTT
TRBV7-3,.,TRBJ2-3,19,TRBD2,CASSLYISGGAESTDTQYF,TGTGCCAGCAGCTTATACATTAGCGGGGGGGCGGAAAGCACAGATACGCAGTATTTT